This T cell receptor (beta chain) stems from a study of cytomegalovirus exposure and HLA in healthy donors. General observations from the study: The study reported that TCR beta sequences accurately predicted HLA-A and HLA-B alleles in most subjects.

The PCR contained 60 Vbeta and 13 Jbeta primers. TCRdb's table, derived via immunoSEQ multiplex PCR, lists solely in-frame clones and lacks some. The data hold about 180,000 clones, with 84% observed a single time. With V trimmed by 2 bases and J by 0 bases, 6 bases remained unmatched. The CDR3 loop spans 16 amino acids. Germline V lookup: CDR1 SNHLY, CDR2 FYNNEI. Regarding this clone: Its antigen is unidentified.

The sample consisted of PBMCs. The chain couples TRBV2 to TRBJ1-2; 7 nucleotides agree with TRBD1. This sequence originates from a girl aged 2 to 9 in good health and CMV-seropositive. The CDR3 coding sequence is TGTGCCAGCAGTGAAATATACAGGGGAACTAACTATGGCTACACCTTC. Translated: CASSEIYRGTNYGYTF. Full variable domain (outside the CDR3, taken from reference TRBV2 and TRBJ1-2): EPEVTQTPSHQVTQMGQEVILRCVPISNHLYFYWYRQILGQKVEFLVSFYNNEISEKSEIFDDQFSVERPDGSNFTLKIRSTKLEDSAMYFCASSEIYRGTNYGYTFGSGTRLTVV.